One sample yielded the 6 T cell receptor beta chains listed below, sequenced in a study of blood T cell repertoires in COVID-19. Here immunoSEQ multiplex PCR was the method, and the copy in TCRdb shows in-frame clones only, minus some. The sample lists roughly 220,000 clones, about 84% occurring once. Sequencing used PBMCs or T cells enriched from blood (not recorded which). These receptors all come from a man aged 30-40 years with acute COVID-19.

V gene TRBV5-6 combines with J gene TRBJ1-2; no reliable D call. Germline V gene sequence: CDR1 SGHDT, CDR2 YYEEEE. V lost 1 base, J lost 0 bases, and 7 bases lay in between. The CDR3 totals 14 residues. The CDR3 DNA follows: TGTGCCAGCAGCTTGCAGGCAGCTAACTATGGCTACACCTTC. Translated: CASSLQAANYGYTF.

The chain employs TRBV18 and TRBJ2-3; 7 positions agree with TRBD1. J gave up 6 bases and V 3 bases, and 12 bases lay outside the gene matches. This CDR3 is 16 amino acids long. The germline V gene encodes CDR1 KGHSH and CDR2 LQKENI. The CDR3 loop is CASSPRGMEAGDTQYF. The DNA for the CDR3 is TGTGCCAGCTCACCCAGGGGGATGGAGGCCGGGGATACGCAGTATTTT. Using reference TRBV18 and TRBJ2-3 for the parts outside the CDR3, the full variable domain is NAGVMQNPRHLVRRRGQEARLRCSPMKGHSHVYWYRQLPEEGLKFMVYLQKENIIDESGMPKERFSAEFPKEGPSILRIQQVVRGDSAAYFCASSPRGMEAGDTQYFGPGTRLTVL.

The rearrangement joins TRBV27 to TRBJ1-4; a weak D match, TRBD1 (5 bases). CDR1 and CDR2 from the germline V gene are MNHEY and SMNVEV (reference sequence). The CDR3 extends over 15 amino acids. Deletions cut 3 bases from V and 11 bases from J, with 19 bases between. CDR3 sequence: CASSFRAGLDGKLFF. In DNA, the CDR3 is TGTGCCAGCAGTTTTCGCGCGGGGCTCGACGGGAAACTGTTTTTT.

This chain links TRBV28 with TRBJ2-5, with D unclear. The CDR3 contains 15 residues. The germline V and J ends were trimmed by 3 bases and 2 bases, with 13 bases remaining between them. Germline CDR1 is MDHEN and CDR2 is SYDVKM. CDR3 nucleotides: TGTGCCAGCAGTTTTACAGTGGCACCACAAGAGACCCAGTACTTC. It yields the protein CASSFTVAPQETQYF.

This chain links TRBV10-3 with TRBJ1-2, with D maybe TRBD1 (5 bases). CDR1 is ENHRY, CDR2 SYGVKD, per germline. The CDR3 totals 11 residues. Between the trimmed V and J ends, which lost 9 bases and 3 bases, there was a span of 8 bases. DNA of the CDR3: TGTGCCATTTCACAGGACTATGGCTACACCTTC. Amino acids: CAISQDYGYTF.

CDR3 region: CASSVAASAPNEQFF. DNA for the CDR3: TGTGCCAGCAGCGTAGCGGCTAGCGCCCCCAATGAGCAGTTCTTC. The V call is TRBV9, the J call TRBJ2-1; D perhaps matches TRBD2 (6 bases). Trimming cost V 0 bases and J 6 bases, with 13 bases left between them. This CDR3 spans 15 amino acids. Germline loops: CDR1 SGDLS, CDR2 YYNGEE.